The present T cell receptor beta chain was sequenced within a study of shared clonotypes between healthy human individuals. The authors ran the assay at deep level. Data came from immunoSEQ multiplex PCR; TCRdb stores just in-frame clones and leaves some out. In the table there are some 800,000 clones, over 90% of which are singletons. Only CD45RO-negative cells positively selected for CCR7 counted as naive CD8 cells, so terminally differentiated effector memory CD45RA+ cells were excluded. Findings and limits, study-wide: Relative to their counterparts shared across all four donors, non-shared clonotypes exhibited diminished generation probabilities.

This clone was counted once. Its cognate antigen is unknown. Being one base from a much bigger clone, this may be a read error. The same CDR3 can be traced to other DNA sequences in this sample. This CDR3 is 11 amino acids long. Trimming took 6 bases from V and 1 from J, leaving 4 bases between them. Germline V lookup: CDR1 MNHNY, CDR2 SVGAGI (reference sequence). Material for sequencing was naive CD8+ T cells sorted from blood. This clonotype was sampled from a man aged 25-40 years in good health. V and J are TRBV6-6 and TRBJ2-7; no reliable D call. Here the CDR3 DNA reads TGTGCCAGCAGCCCTTCCTACGAGCAGTACTTC. As protein: CASSPSYEQYF.